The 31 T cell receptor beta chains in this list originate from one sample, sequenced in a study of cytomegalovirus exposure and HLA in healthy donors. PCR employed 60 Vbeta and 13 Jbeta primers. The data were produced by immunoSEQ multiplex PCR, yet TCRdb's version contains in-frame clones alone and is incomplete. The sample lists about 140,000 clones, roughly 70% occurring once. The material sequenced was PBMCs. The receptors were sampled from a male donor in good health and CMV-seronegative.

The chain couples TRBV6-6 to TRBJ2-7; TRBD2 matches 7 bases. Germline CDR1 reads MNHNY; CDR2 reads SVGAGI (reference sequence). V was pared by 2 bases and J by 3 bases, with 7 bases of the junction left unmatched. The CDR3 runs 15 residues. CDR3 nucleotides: TGTGCCAGCAGTTACGGACCTAGCGGTAACTACGAGCAGTACTTC. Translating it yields CASSYGPSGNYEQYF.

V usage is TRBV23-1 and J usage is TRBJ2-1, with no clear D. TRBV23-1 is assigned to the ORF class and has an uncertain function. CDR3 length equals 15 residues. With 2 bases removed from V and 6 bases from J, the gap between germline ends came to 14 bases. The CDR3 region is CASSQVRRTGNEQFF. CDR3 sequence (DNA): TGCGCCAGCAGTCAAGTTCGAAGAACGGGCAATGAGCAGTTCTTC.

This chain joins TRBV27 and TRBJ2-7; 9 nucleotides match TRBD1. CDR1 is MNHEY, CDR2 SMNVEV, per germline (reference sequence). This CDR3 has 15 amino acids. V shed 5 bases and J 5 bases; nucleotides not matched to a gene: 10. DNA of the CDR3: TGTGCCAGCAGTCGACCGGGACAGGGTCTCCACGAGCAGTACTTC. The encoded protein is CASSRPGQGLHEQYF.

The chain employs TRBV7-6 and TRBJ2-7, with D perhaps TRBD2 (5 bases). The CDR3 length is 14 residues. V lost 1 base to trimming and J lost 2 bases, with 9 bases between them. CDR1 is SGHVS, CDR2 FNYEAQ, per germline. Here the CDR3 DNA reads TGTGCCAGCAGCTTAGGGAGCGGCCCCTACGAGCAGTACTTC. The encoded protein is CASSLGSGPYEQYF. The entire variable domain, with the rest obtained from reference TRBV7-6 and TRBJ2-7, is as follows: GAGVSQSPRYKVTKRGQDVALRCDPISGHVSLYWYRQALGQGPEFLTYFNYEAQQDKSGLPNDRFSAERPEGSISTLTIQRTEQRDSAMYRCASSLGSGPYEQYFGPGTRLTVT.

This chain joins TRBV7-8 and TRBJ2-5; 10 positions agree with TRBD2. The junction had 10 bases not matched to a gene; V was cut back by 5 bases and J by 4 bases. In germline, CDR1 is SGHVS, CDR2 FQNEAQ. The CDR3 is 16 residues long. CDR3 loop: CASSDTGTSARETQYF. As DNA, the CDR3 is TGTGCCAGCAGCGACACCGGGACTAGCGCCAGAGAGACCCAGTACTTC.

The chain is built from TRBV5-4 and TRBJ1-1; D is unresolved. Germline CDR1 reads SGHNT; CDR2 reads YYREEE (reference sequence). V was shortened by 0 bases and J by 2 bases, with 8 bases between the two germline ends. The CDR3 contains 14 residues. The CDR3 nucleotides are TGTGCCAGCAGCTTGGGGGCAGCCAACACTGAAGCTTTCTTT. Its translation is CASSLGAANTEAFF.

The CDR3 DNA sequence: TGTGCCAGCAGCTTATTAGCGGGAGGAGGGTACGAGCAGTACTTC. Residues: CASSLLAGGGYEQYF. The chain carries TRBV7-3 and TRBJ2-7; 10 nucleotides line up with TRBD2. The CDR3 runs to 15 residues. Looked up from germline, CDR1 is SGHTA and CDR2 is FQGTGA. Trimming removed 2 bases from V and 4 bases from J; junction bases left unmatched: 5.

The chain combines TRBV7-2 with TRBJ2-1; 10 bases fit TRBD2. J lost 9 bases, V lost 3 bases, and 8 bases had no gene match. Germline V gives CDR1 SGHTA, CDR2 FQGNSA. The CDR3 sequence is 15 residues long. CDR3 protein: CASSFTSGNRGEQFF. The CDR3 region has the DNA TGTGCCAGCAGCTTTACTAGCGGGAACAGGGGTGAGCAGTTCTTC.

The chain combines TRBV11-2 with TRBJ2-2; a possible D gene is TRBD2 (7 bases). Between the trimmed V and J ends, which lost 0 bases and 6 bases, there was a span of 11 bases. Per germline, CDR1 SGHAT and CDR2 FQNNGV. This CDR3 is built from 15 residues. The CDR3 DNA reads TGTGCCAGCAGCTTAGACGGGGGGCCCTCCGGGGAGCTGTTTTTT. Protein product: CASSLDGGPSGELFF.

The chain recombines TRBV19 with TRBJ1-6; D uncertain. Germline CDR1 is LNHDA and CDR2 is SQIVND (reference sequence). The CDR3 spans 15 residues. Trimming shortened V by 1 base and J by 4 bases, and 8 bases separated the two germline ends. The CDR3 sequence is CASSIGGVYNSPLHF. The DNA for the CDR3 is TGTGCCAGTAGTATAGGAGGAGTTTATAATTCACCCCTCCACTTT.

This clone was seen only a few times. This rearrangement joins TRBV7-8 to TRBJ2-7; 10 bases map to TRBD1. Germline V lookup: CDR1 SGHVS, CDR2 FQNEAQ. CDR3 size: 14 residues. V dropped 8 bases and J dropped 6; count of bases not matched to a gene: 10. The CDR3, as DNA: TGTGCCAGCTACCCGGCGGGACAGGGGAGCGAGCAGTACTTC. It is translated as CASYPAGQGSEQYF.

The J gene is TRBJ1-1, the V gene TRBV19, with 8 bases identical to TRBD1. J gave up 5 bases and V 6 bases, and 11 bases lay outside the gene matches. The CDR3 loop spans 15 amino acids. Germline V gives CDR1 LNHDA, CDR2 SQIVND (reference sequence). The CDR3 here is CASRILQQGDTEAFF. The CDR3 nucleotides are TGTGCCAGTAGAATCCTCCAACAGGGGGATACTGAAGCTTTCTTT.

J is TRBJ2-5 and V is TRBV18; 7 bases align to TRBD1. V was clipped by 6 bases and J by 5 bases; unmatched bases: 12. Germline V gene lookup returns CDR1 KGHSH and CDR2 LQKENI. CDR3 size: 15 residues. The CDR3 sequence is CASSLPRDRAETQYF. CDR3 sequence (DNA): TGTGCCAGCTCCCTTCCCCGAGACAGGGCTGAGACCCAGTACTTC.

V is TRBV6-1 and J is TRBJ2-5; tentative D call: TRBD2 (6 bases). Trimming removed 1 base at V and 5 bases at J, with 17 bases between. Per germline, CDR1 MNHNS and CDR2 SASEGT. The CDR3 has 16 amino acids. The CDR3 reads CASSEVGTGGWETQYF. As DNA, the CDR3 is TGTGCCAGCAGTGAAGTCGGGACTGGAGGTTGGGAGACCCAGTACTTC.

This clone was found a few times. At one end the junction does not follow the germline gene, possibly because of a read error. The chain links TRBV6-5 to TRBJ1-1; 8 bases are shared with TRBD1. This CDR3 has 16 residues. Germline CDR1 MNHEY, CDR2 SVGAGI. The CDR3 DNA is TGTGCCAGCACTTACAGGGGGTTGTTCGGAAAACCTGAAGCTTTCTTT. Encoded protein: CASTYRGLFGKPEAFF.

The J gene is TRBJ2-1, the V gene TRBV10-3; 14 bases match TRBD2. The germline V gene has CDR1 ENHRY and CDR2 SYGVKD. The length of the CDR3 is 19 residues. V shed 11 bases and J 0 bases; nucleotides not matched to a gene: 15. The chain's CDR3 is CAALTSGLAGESSYNEQFF. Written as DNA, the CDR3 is TGTGCCGCGCTAACTTCGGGACTAGCGGGGGAGAGCTCCTACAATGAGCAGTTCTTC.

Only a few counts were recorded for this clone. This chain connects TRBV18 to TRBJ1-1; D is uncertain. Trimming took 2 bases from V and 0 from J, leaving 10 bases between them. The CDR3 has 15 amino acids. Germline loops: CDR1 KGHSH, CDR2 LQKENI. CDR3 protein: CASSPNQAVNTEAFF. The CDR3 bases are TGTGCCAGCTCACCAAACCAGGCAGTGAACACTGAAGCTTTCTTT.

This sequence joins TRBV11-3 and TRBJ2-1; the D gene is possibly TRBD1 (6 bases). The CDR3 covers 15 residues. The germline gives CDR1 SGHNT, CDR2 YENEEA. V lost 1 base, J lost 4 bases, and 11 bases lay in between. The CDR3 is CASSLGQGNYNEQFF. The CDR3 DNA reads TGTGCCAGCAGCTTAGGGCAGGGGAATTACAATGAGCAGTTCTTC. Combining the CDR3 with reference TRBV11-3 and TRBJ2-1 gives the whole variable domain EAGVVQSPRYKIIEKKQPVAFWCNPISGHNTLYWYLQNLGQGPELLIRYENEEAVDDSQLPKDRFSAERLKGVDSTLKIQPAELGDSAVYLCASSLGQGNYNEQFFGPGTRLTVL.

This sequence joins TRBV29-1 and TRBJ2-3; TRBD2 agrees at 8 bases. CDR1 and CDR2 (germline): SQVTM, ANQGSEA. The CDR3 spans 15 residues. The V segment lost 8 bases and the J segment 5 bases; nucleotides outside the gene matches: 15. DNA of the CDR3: TGCAGCCCAGCCCGGTCTAGCGGGCGGGGAGATACGCAGTATTTT. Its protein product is CSPARSSGRGDTQYF.

CDR3 region: CASSHRGGRYEQYF. In nucleotides, the CDR3 is TGTGCCAGCAGTCACCGGGGGGGTAGGTACGAGCAGTACTTC. The chain links TRBV6-6 to TRBJ2-7; 8 bases align to TRBD2. The CDR3 has 14 residues. V was clipped by 5 bases and J by 4 bases; unmatched bases: 7. The germline gives CDR1 MNHNY, CDR2 SVGAGI (reference sequence).

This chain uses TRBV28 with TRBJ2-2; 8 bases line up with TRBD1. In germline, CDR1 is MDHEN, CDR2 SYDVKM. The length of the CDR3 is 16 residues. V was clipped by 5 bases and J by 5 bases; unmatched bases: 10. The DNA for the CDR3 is TGTGCCAGCAGTCCCCACGGACAGGGAAAAACCGGGGAGCTGTTTTTT. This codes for CASSPHGQGKTGELFF. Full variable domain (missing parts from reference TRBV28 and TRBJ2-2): DVKVTQSSRYLVKRTGEKVFLECVQDMDHENMFWYRQDPGLGLRLIYFSYDVKMKEKGDIPEGYSVSREKKERFSLILESASTNQTSMYLCASSPHGQGKTGELFFGEGSRLTVL.

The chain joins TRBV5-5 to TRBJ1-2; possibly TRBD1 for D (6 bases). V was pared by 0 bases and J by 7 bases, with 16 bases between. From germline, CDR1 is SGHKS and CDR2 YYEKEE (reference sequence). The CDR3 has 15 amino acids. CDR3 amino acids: CASSLAAGAMGGYTF. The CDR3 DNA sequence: TGTGCCAGCAGCTTGGCCGCAGGGGCAATGGGTGGCTACACCTTC.

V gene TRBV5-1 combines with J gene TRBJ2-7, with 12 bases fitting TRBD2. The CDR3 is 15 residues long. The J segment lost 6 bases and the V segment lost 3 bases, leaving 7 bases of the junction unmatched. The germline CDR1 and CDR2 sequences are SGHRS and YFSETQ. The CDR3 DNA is TGCGCCAGCAGCTCGGGACTAGCGGGCCGCCTCGAGCAGTACTTC. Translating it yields CASSSGLAGRLEQYF.

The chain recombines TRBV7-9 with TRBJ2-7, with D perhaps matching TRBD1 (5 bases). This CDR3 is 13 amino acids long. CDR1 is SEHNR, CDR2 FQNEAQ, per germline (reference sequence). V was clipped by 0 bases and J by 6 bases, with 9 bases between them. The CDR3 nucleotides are TGTGCCAGCAGCTTAGCGAAGCAGGGCGAGCAGTACTTC. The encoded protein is CASSLAKQGEQYF.

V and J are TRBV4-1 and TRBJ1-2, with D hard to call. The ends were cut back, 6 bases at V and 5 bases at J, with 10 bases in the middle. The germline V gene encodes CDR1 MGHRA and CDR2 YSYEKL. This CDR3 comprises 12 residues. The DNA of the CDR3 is TGCGCCAGCAGGTCCATCGGGTATGGCTACACCTTC. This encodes CASRSIGYGYTF.

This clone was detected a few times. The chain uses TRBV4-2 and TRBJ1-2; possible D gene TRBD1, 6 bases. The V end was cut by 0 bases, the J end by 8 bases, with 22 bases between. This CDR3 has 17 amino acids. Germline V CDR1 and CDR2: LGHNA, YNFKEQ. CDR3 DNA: TGTGCCAGCAGCCAAGAAGGAAATTCGGGGGGCGCTCGGGGCTACACCTTC. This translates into CASSQEGNSGGARGYTF.

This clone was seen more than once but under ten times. DNA for the CDR3: TGTGCCAGTAGTATCACTTCCCCCCCAACGACCCAGTACTTC. It encodes CASSITSPPTTQYF. V and J are TRBV19 and TRBJ2-5, with no clear D. CDR1 and CDR2 (germline): LNHDA, SQIVND (reference sequence). V gave up 3 bases and J gave up 7 bases, with 15 bases separating them. The CDR3 runs to 14 residues. Variable domain in full (rest from reference TRBV19 and TRBJ2-5): DGGITQSPKYLFRKEGQNVTLSCEQNLNHDAMYWYRQDPGQGLRLIYYSQIVNDFQKGDIAEGYSVSREKKESFPLTVTSAQKNPTAFYLCASSITSPPTTQYFGPGTRLLVL.

CDR3 in DNA: TGTGCCAGCAGCTTAGGTCGATCACCGGGACAGATGAAAGCTAACTATGGCTACACCTTC. Its translation: CASSLGRSPGQMKANYGYTF. The J gene is TRBJ1-2, the V gene TRBV7-8; 7 nucleotides line up with TRBD1. This CDR3 comprises 20 residues. Germline V gene data show CDR1 as SGHVS and CDR2 as FQNEAQ. V trimming: 1 base; J trimming: 0 bases; junction bases outside the gene matches: 17.

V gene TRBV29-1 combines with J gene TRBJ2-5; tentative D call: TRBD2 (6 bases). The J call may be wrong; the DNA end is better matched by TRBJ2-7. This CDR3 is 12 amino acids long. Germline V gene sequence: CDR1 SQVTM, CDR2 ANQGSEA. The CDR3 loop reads CSVRDWNYEQYF. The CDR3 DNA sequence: TGCAGCGTGAGGGACTGGAACTACGAGCAGTACTTC.

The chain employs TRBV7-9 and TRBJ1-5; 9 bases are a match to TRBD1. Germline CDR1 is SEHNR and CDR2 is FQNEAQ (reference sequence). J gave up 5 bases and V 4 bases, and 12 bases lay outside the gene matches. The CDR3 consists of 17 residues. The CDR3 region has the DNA TGTGCCAGCAGCTCCACCTTATTGGACAGGGGCCATCAGCCCCAGCATTTT. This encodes CASSSTLLDRGHQPQHF. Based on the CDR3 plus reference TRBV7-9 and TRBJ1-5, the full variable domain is DTGVSQNPRHKITKRGQNVTFRCDPISEHNRLYWYRQTLGQGPEFLTYFQNEAQLEKSRLLSDRFSAERPKGSFSTLEIQRTEQGDSAMYLCASSSTLLDRGHQPQHFGDGTRLSIL.

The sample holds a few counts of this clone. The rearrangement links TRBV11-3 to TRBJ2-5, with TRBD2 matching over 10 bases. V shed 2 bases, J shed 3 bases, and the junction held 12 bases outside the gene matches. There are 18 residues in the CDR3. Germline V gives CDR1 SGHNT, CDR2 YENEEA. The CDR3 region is CASSLSRGGLAGEETQYF. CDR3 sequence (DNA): TGTGCCAGCAGCTTAAGCCGAGGCGGGCTAGCGGGGGAAGAGACCCAGTACTTC.